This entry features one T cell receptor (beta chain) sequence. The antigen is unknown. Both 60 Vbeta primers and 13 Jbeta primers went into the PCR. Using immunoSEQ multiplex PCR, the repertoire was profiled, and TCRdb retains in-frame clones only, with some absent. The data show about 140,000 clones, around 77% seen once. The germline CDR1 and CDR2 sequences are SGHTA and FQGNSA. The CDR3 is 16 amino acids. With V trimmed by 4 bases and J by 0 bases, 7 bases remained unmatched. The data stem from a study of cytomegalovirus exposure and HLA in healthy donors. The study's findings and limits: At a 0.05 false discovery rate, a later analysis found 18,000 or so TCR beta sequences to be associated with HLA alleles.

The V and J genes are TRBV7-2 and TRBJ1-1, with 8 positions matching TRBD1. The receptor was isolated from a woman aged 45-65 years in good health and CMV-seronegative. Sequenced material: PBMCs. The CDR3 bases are TGTGCCAGCAGCTCTGGACAGGGTAAAATGAACACTGAAGCTTTCTTT. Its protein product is CASSSGQGKMNTEAFF.